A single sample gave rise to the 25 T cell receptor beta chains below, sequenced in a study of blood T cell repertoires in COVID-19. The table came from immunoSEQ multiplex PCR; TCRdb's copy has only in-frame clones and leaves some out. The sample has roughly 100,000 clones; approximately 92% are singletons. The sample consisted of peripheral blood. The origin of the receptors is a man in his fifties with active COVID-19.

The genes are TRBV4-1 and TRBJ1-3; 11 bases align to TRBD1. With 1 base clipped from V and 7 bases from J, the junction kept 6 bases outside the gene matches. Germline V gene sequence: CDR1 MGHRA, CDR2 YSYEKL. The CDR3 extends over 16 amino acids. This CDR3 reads CASSQGRDRGINTIYF. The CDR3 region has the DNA TGCGCCAGCAGCCAAGGCCGGGACAGGGGGATCAACACCATATATTTT.

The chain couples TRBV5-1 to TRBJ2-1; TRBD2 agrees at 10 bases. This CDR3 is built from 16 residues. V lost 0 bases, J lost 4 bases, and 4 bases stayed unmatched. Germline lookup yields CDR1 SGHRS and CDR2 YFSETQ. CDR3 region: CASSLDMTSGYNEQFF. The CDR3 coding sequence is TGCGCCAGCAGCTTGGATATGACTAGCGGGTACAATGAGCAGTTCTTC.

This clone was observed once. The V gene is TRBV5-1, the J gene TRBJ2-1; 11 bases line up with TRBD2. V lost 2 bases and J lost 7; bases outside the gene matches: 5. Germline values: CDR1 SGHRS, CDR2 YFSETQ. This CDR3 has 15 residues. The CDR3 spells CASSLLAGVENEQFF. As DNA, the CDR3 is TGCGCCAGCAGCTTACTAGCGGGAGTTGAGAATGAGCAGTTCTTC.

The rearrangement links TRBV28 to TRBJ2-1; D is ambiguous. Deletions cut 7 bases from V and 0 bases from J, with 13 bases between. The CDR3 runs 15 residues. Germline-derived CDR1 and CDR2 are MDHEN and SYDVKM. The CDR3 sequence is CASISSRSSYNEQFF. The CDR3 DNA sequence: TGTGCCAGCATCTCCTCCCGGAGCTCCTACAATGAGCAGTTCTTC.

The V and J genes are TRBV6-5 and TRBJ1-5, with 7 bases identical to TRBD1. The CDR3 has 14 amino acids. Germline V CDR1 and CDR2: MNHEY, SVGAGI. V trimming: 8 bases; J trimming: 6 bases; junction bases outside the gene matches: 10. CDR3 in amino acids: CASGLGQAPQPQHF. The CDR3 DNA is TGTGCCAGCGGGTTAGGACAGGCCCCTCAGCCCCAGCATTTT.

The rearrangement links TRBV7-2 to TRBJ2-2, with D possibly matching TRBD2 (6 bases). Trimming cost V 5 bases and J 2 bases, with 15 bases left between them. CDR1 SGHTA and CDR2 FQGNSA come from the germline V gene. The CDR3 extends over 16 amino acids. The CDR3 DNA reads TGTGCCAGCAGCCGCAGGATGGCGGGAAACACCGGGGAGCTGTTTTTT. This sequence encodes CASSRRMAGNTGELFF. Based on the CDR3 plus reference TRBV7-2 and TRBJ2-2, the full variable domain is GAGVSQSPSNKVTEKGKDVELRCDPISGHTALYWYRQSLGQGLEFLIYFQGNSAPDKSGLPSDRFSAERTGGSVSTLTIQRTQQEDSAVYLCASSRRMAGNTGELFFGEGSRLTVL.

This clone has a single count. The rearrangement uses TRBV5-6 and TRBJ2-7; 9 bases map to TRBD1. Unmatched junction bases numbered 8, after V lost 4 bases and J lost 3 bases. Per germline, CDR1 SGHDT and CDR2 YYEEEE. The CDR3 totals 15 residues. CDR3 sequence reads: CASSGGTGNNYEQYF. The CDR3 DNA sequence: TGTGCCAGCAGCGGCGGGACAGGGAATAACTACGAGCAGTACTTC.

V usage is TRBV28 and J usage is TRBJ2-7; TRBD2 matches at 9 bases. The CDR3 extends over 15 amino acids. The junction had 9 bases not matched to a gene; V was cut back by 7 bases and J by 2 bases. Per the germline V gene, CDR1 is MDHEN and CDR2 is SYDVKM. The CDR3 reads CASIPSGGRAYEQYF. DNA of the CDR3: TGTGCCAGCATTCCCTCCGGCGGGAGGGCCTACGAGCAGTACTTC.

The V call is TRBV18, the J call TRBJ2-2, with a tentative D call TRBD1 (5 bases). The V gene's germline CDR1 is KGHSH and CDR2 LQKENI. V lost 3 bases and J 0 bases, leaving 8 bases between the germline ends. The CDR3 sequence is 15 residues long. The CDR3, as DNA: TGTGCCAGCTCACCCCTGGACACGAACACCGGGGAGCTGTTTTTT. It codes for CASSPLDTNTGELFF.

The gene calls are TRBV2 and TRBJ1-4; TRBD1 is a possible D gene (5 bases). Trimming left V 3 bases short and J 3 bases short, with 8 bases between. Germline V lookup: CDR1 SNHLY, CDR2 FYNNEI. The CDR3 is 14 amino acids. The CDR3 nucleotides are TGTGCCAGCAGTGAGGGGGGGGCTAATGAAAAACTGTTTTTT. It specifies CASSEGGANEKLFF.

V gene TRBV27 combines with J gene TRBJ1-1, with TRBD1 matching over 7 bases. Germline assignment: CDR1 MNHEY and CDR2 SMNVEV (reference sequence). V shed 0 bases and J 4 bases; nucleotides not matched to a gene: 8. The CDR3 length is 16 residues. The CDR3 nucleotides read TGTGCCAGCAGTTTATCGGGCAGGGGGAGGAGCACTGAAGCTTTCTTT. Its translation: CASSLSGRGRSTEAFF.

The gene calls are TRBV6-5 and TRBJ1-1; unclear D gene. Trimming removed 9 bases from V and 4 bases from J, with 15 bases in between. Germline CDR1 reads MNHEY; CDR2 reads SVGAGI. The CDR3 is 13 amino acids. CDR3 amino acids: CASSAGPSTEAFF. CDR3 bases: TGTGCCAGTTCGGCGGGCCCGAGCACTGAAGCTTTCTTT.

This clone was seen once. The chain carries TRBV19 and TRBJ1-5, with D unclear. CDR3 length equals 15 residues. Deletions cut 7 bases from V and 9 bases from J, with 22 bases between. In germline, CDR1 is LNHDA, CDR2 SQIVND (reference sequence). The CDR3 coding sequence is TGTGCCAGTAAGGTTTCAGGCCCAGAGAAATCGCCCCAGCATTTT. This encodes CASKVSGPEKSPQHF. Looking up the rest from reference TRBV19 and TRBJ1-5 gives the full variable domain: DGGITQSPKYLFRKEGQNVTLSCEQNLNHDAMYWYRQDPGQGLRLIYYSQIVNDFQKGDIAEGYSVSREKKESFPLTVTSAQKNPTAFYLCASKVSGPEKSPQHFGDGTRLSIL.

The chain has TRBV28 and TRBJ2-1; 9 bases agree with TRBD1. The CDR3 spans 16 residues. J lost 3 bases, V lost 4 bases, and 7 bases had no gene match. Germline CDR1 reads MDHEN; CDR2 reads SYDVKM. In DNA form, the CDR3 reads TGTGCCAGCAGTTATACCGGGACAGGGAACTACAATGAGCAGTTCTTC. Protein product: CASSYTGTGNYNEQFF.

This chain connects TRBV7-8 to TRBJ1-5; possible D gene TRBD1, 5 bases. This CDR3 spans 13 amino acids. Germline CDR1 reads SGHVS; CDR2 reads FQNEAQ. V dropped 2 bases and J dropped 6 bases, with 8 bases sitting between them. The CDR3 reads CASSLTGGQPQHF. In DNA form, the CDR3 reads TGTGCCAGCAGCTTAACCGGGGGTCAGCCCCAGCATTTT.

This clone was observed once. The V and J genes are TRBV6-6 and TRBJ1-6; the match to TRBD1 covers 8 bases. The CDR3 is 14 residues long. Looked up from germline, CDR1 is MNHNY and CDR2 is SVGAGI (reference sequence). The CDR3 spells CATGGSSYNSPLHF. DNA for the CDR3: TGTGCAACAGGGGGTAGTTCCTATAATTCACCCCTCCACTTT.

In nucleotides, the CDR3 is TGCAGCTTTTCAGGGACCTACGAGCAGTACTTC. Its protein product is CSFSGTYEQYF. The genes are TRBV29-1 and TRBJ2-7, with a weak D call TRBD1 (5 bases). Trimming cost V 8 bases and J 2 bases, with 10 bases left between them. From germline, CDR1 is SQVTM and CDR2 ANQGSEA. This CDR3 has 11 residues.

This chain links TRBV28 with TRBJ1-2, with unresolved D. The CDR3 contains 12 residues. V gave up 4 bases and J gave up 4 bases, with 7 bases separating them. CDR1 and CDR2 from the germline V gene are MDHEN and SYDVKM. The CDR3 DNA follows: TGTGCCAGCAGTTCGGGGTCCTATGGCTACACCTTC. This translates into CASSSGSYGYTF.

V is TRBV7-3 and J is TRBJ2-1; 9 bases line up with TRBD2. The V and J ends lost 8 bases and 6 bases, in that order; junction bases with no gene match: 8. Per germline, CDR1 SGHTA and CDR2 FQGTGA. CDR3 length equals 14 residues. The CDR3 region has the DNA TGTGCCAGCGCTTCGGGGACTAGCCCCAATGAGCAGTTCTTC. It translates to CASASGTSPNEQFF.

In nucleotides, the CDR3 is TGTGCCAGCAGTGAACCTCTCTCACGGGAGACCCAGTACTTC. As protein: CASSEPLSRETQYF. V usage is TRBV6-1 and J usage is TRBJ2-5; D not resolved. This CDR3 comprises 14 residues. V shed 2 bases and J shed 5 bases, with 12 bases lying between them. CDR1 and CDR2 (germline): MNHNS, SASEGT.

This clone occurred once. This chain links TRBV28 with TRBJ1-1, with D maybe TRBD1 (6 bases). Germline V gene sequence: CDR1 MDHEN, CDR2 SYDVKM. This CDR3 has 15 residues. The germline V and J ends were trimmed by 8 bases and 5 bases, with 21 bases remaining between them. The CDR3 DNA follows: TGTGCCAGCTTTTCCACGGGAGGGGGGATGACTGAAGCTTTCTTT. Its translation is CASFSTGGGMTEAFF. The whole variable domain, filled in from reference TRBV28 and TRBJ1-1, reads DVKVTQSSRYLVKRTGEKVFLECVQDMDHENMFWYRQDPGLGLRLIYFSYDVKMKEKGDIPEGYSVSREKKERFSLILESASTNQTSMYLCASFSTGGGMTEAFFGQGTRLTVV.

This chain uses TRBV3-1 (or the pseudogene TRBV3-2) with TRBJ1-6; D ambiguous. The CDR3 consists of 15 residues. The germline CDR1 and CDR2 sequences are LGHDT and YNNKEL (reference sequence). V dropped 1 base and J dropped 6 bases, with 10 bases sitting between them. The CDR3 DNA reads TGTGCCAGCAGCCAAGGGTCACAGCTTAATTCACCCCTCCACTTT. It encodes CASSQGSQLNSPLHF.

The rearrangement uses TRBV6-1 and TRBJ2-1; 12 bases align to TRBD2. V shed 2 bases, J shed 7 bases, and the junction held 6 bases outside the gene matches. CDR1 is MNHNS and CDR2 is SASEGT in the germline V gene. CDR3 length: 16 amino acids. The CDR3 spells CASSESLAGGGNEQFF. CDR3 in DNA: TGTGCCAGCAGTGAATCCCTAGCGGGAGGGGGTAATGAGCAGTTCTTC.

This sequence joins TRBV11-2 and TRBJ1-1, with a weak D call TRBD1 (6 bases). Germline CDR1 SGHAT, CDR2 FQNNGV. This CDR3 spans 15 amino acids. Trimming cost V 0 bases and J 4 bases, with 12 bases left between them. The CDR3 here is CASSLETGTGTEAFF. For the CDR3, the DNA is TGTGCCAGCAGCTTAGAAACAGGGACGGGCACTGAAGCTTTCTTT.

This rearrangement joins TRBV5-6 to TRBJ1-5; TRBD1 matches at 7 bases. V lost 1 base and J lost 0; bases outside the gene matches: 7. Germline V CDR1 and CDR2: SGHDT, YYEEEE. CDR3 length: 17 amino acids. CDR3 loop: CASSLLGQENSNQPQHF. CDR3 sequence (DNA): TGTGCCAGCAGCTTGCTCGGACAGGAGAATAGCAATCAGCCCCAGCATTTT.